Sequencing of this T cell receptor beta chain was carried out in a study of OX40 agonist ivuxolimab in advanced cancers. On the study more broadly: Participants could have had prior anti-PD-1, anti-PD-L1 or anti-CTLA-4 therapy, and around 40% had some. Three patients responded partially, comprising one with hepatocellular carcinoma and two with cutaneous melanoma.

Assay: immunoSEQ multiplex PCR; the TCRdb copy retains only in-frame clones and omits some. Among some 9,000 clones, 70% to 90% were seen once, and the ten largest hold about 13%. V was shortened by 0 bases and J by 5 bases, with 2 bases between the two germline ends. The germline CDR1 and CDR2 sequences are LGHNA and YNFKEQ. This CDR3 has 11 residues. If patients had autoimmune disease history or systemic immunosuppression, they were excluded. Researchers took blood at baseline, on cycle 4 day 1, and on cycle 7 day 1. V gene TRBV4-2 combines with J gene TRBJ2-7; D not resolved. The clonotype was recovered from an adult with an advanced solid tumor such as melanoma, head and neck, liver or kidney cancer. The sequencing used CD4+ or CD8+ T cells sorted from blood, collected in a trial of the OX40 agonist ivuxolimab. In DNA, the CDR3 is TGTGCCAGCAGCCAAGAAAACGAGCAGTACTTC. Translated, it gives CASSQENEQYF.